These 13 T cell receptor beta chains were sequenced from one sample in a study of T-cell memory formation after mild COVID-19. TCRdb independently ran MiXCR on the 5' RACE reads; one entry per CDR3 protein. The top ten hold about 8.7% of the sample, which has hundreds of thousands of distinct CDR3 sequences, less than 25% seen once. Specimen: PBMCs or a T cell subset sorted from them (not recorded which). Every receptor here comes from an adult woman who had mild COVID-19 (a few samples of this study predate the infection). Cell type and time point are not known.

The chain combines TRBV20-1 with TRBJ2-7; D is perhaps TRBD1 or TRBD2 (6 bases each). The CDR3 is 14 amino acids. Germline V gene lookup returns CDR1 DFQATT and CDR2 SNEGSKA (reference sequence). Trimming cost V 1 base and J 1 base, with 11 bases left between them. The CDR3 DNA sequence: TGCAGTGCTAGAGGGGGAGGACAGTCCTACGAGCAGTACTTC. Protein sequence: CSARGGGQSYEQYF.

The chain is built from TRBV24-1 and TRBJ2-7; 7 nucleotides agree with TRBD1. Germline V CDR1 and CDR2: KGHDR, SFDVKD. Unmatched junction bases numbered 5, after V lost 3 bases and J lost 7 bases. This CDR3 comprises 13 residues. The CDR3: CATSDPTGVEQYF. CDR3 DNA sequence: TGTGCCACCAGTGATCCTACAGGGGTGGAGCAGTACTTC.

The rearrangement uses TRBV4-2 and TRBJ1-2, with a weak D call TRBD1 (6 bases). From germline, CDR1 is LGHNA and CDR2 YNFKEQ. The CDR3 length is 15 residues. V was shortened by 0 bases and J by 7 bases, with 15 bases between the two germline ends. The CDR3 here is CASSQDGQGYSGYTF. For the CDR3, the DNA is TGTGCCAGCAGCCAAGATGGCCAGGGGTACTCTGGCTACACCTTC.

In this sample, this clonotype turned up a few times. The CDR3: CASSRGHSGANVLTF. The CDR3 DNA sequence: TGTGCCAGCAGCCGCGGCCACTCTGGGGCCAACGTCCTGACTTTC. The chain uses TRBV12-3 or TRBV12-4 and TRBJ2-6; D uncertain. The length of the CDR3 is 15 residues. Trimming stripped 6 bases from V and 0 bases from J, with 9 bases between.

The genes are TRBV20-1 and TRBJ2-7; 8 positions agree with TRBD1. From germline, CDR1 is DFQATT and CDR2 SNEGSKA (reference sequence). V shed 3 bases and J 2 bases; nucleotides not matched to a gene: 9. This CDR3 contains 15 residues. The CDR3 sequence: CSASGGTGIPYEQYF. In DNA form, the CDR3 reads TGCAGTGCTAGTGGGGGGACAGGCATCCCCTACGAGCAGTACTTC.

This clonotype was observed a handful of times. This sequence joins TRBV9 and TRBJ2-3; 10 positions match TRBD2. The CDR3 loop spans 14 amino acids. J lost 0 bases, V lost 7 bases, and 2 bases had no gene match. Germline assignment: CDR1 SGDLS and CDR2 YYNGEE. The CDR3 nucleotides are TGTGCCAGCCGAGCGGGAGGGAGCACAGATACGCAGTATTTT. Its translation: CASRAGGSTDTQYF.

This clonotype was observed a few times. The rearrangement uses TRBV20-1 and TRBJ2-1; D not certain. Trimming pared 3 bases from V and 2 bases from J, leaving 11 bases between. The CDR3 is made up of 14 amino acids. In germline, CDR1 is DFQATT, CDR2 SNEGSKA (reference sequence). The CDR3 coding sequence is TGCAGTGCTAGCGCGGTAGGGACCTACAATGAGCAGTTCTTC. Translation gives CSASAVGTYNEQFF.

The chain uses TRBV4-2 and TRBJ2-3; the match to TRBD2 covers 11 bases. This CDR3 region has 14 residues. Germline V lookup: CDR1 LGHNA, CDR2 YNFKEQ. J was trimmed by 4 bases and V by 4 bases; bases with no gene match: 1. The CDR3 is CASSPTSGADTQYF. The CDR3 DNA reads as TGTGCCAGCAGCCCGACTAGCGGGGCAGATACGCAGTATTTT.

The CDR3 protein is CASSLILAGVYEQYF. The CDR3 nucleotides read TGCGCCAGCAGCCTAATACTAGCGGGGGTATACGAGCAGTACTTC. This rearrangement joins TRBV5-1 to TRBJ2-7, with TRBD2 matching 11 bases. Trimming cost V 4 bases and J 4 bases; bases outside gene matches: 7. The CDR3 is 15 amino acids. Germline CDR1 is SGHRS and CDR2 is YFSETQ.

The chain combines TRBV27 with TRBJ2-5; TRBD2 matches at 10 bases. The CDR3 consists of 17 residues. V dropped 2 bases and J dropped 2; count of bases not matched to a gene: 8. Germline CDR1 MNHEY, CDR2 SMNVEV (reference sequence). This chain's CDR3 is CASSLGPTSGWQETQYF. As DNA, the CDR3 is TGTGCCAGCAGTTTAGGCCCGACTAGCGGGTGGCAAGAGACCCAGTACTTC.

This clonotype was observed a few times. The CDR3 DNA reads TGTGCCAGCAGTTTAGGGGACCCTCCGAATCAGCCCCAGCATTTT. Protein: CASSLGDPPNQPQHF. V gene TRBV12-3 or TRBV12-4 combines with J gene TRBJ1-5, with D possibly TRBD1 on 5 matching bases. CDR3 length: 15 residues. Trimming stripped 1 base from V and 4 bases from J, with 11 bases between.

The rearrangement joins TRBV7-9 to TRBJ1-2; the D gene is possibly TRBD1 (5 bases). Germline V lookup: CDR1 SEHNR, CDR2 FQNEAQ (reference sequence). The CDR3 length is 13 residues. Trimming stripped 11 bases from V and 1 base from J, with 14 bases between. The CDR3 here is CAGAGQGNYGYTF. CDR3 sequence (DNA): TGTGCCGGCGCAGGGCAGGGTAACTATGGCTACACCTTC.

This clonotype was counted only a few times. V and J are TRBV19 and TRBJ1-2; D perhaps matches TRBD1 (5 bases). Trimming left V 10 bases short and J 9 bases short, with 15 bases between. Germline V gene lookup returns CDR1 LNHDA and CDR2 SQIVND (reference sequence). This CDR3 comprises 11 residues. CDR3 sequence reads: CATRQIWSYTF. In DNA, the CDR3 is TGTGCCACCCGACAGATTTGGAGCTACACCTTC.